The rows below give T cell receptor beta chains drawn from one sample of a study of identical twins. TCRdb passed the 5' RACE reads through MiXCR, listing each CDR3 protein once. The sample lists about 520,000 distinct CDR3 sequences, under 25% occurring once. These data also featured in a second study, about T cells expressing NK-cell markers.

Sequenced: CD4+ T cells sorted from blood. These receptors all come from a woman between 18 and 30 years old in good health. Both conserved end residues are part of each CDR3. A D gene is named only where the DNA matches it firmly. Size tells how often a clone was seen (once, few, many) or the class of an expanded clone, and some rows leave it out.

>-|14|TRBJ1-2|few|TRBV6-1
CASSAATGLYGYTF
TGTGCCAGCAGTGCGGCTACAGGGCTTTATGGCTACACCTTC
>-|14|TRBJ2-3|-|TRBV20-1
CSASDGFTTDTQYF
TGCAGTGCTAGCGACGGGTTTACCACAGATACGCAGTATTTT
>TRBD2|19|TRBJ2-3|few|TRBV11-2
CASSPGGVRLAGGSDTQYF
TGTGCCAGCAGCCCAGGGGGGGTGAGGCTAGCGGGAGGGTCAGATACGCAGTATTTT
>TRBD1|15|TRBJ1-2|few|TRBV15
CATSRDYAGGDGYTF
TGTGCCACCAGCAGAGATTACGCAGGGGGCGATGGCTACACCTTC
>TRBD2|14|TRBJ2-3|few|TRBV10-1
CASSRLASGDTQYF
TGCGCCAGCAGCCGACTAGCGTCGGGAGATACGCAGTATTTT
>-|15|TRBJ1-1|medium-sized|TRBV12-3/TRBV12-4
CASSWRREMNTEAFF
TGTGCCAGCAGTTGGAGGAGGGAGATGAACACTGAAGCTTTCTTT
>TRBD1|15|TRBJ1-2|few|TRBV4-1
CASSHPTGGAYGYTF
TGCGCCAGCAGCCACCCGACAGGGGGCGCCTATGGCTACACCTTC
>-|14|TRBJ1-1|few|TRBV7-9
CASSLVLRETEAFF
TGTGCCAGCAGCTTAGTCTTAAGGGAAACTGAAGCTTTCTTT
>TRBD1|15|TRBJ1-2|-|TRBV20-1
CSAIGMTGSAYGYTF
TGCAGTGCCATAGGGATGACAGGGAGTGCCTATGGCTACACCTTC
>TRBD2|15|TRBJ2-3|few|TRBV5-1
CASSLDPGLESTQYF
TGCGCCAGCAGCCTCGACCCGGGACTAGAGTCTACGCAGTATTTT